This is a list of T cell receptor beta chains from one sample in a study of T-cell memory formation after mild COVID-19. TCRdb re-analysed the 5' RACE reads in MiXCR, keeping a single row per CDR3 protein. The sample holds about 390,000 distinct CDR3 sequences, about 21% seen once. The material sequenced was PBMCs or a T cell subset sorted from them (not recorded which). Source of these receptors: an adult woman who had mild COVID-19 (a few samples of this study predate the infection). Cell type and time point are not known. Both conserved end residues are part of each CDR3. D genes are given only for firm matches. Size is stated for part of the rows, as once, few or many counts, or as a class when the clone is expanded.

TRBV5-6,few,TRBD2,CASSPRASGRVYNYNEQFF
TRBV15,NA,NA,CATSSSRAGNYGYTF
TRBV14,few,NA,CASGVKGPYEQYF
TRBV7-8,NA,TRBD2,CASSSMTSGTQETQYF
TRBV6-2/TRBV6-3,NA,NA,CASKEPPDTGELFF
TRBV27,few,TRBD1,CASSPGTGAYNEQFF
TRBV24-1,few,NA,CATSDLGPLSYEQYF
TRBV7-8,NA,TRBD2,CASSSPWAASGRAGNEQFF
TRBV12-3/TRBV12-4,NA,NA,CASTLWDWRPDTQYF
TRBV3-1,NA,NA,CASSHPRGGRGDEQYF
TRBV4-1,few,NA,CASSPLLTGPETQYF
TRBV29-1,few,NA,CSVAYPPGTGELFF
TRBV29-1,NA,TRBD1,CSGRRQGSYEQYF
TRBV21-1,NA,NA,CASSIPTWITPNIQYF
TRBV24-1,NA,NA,CATSDSAGELFF
TRBV5-6,few,NA,CASSPWAGELFF
TRBV10-3,NA,NA,CAISERGMGYTF
TRBV9,few,TRBD2,CASSGLAGGAYEQYF
TRBV20-1,few,NA,CSASIGPTGELFF
TRBV6-2/TRBV6-3,few,NA,CASSTELGMNTEAFF
TRBV4-1,many,NA,CASSQDPGSYEQYF
TRBV15,NA,TRBD1,CATIRASGGNIQYF